This entry concerns a single T cell receptor beta chain. Its antigen is unidentified. Per the germline V gene, CDR1 is SGDLS and CDR2 is YYNGEE. The CDR3 has 15 residues. The germline V and J ends were trimmed by 4 bases and 0 bases, with 14 bases remaining between them. The data originate from a study of CD8 T cells in Susac syndrome. Study-level results: An acknowledgment was made by the study that its TCR sequencing and HLA analysis involved relatively few individuals.

CD8+ and CD4+ blood T cells underwent TCR beta sequencing. Negative isolation yielded the CD8+ and CD4+ T cells, while FACS enriched the TEMRA cells. RNA in amounts of about 0.5 to 1 ug was reverse transcribed with random hexamers. The amplification used immunoSEQ multiplex PCR on TCR beta CDR3; it spanned 54 Vbeta and 13 Jbeta. Using its own MiXCR run on the immunoSEQ multiplex PCR reads, TCRdb lists one record per CDR3 protein. Of about 280,000 distinct CDR3 sequences in the sample, around 83% are singletons; the top ten hold around 0.12%. The sample was CD8+ T cells from PBMCs. This receptor was obtained from a human donor with multiple sclerosis. The rearrangement uses TRBV9 and TRBJ2-7; TRBD2 might be the D (6 bases). The CDR3 region is CASSPASADSYEQYF. The CDR3 nucleotides read TGTGCCAGCAGCCCGGCTAGCGCGGACTCCTACGAGCAGTACTTC.